Below are 5 T cell receptor beta chains sequenced from a single sample in a study of T cells after yellow fever vaccination. A single record per CDR3 protein comes from TCRdb applying MiXCR to the 5' RACE reads. Of some 400,000 distinct CDR3 sequences detected, 6.2% appear once; the ten largest clones hold around 16%. Sequences were derived from PBMCs, sampled 5 days after the yellow fever booster vaccination. The receptor set was obtained from a man aged 25-45 years who received the YFV17D yellow fever vaccine.

This clonotype was recorded a few times. The rearrangement joins TRBV19 to TRBJ2-5; D ambiguous. The CDR3 is 12 amino acids. Trimming left V 4 bases short and J 0 bases short, with 3 bases between. Germline values: CDR1 LNHDA, CDR2 SQIVND (reference sequence). CDR3 residues: CASSTHQETQYF. CDR3 DNA: TGTGCCAGTAGTACCCACCAAGAGACCCAGTACTTC.

This clonotype was seen many times. As DNA, the CDR3 is TGTGCCAGCAGTCAGGGACAGGGCAACACCGGGGAGCTGTTTTTT. Its protein product is CASSQGQGNTGELFF. This sequence joins TRBV12-3 or TRBV12-4 and TRBJ2-2, with 9 bases fitting TRBD1. The CDR3 extends over 15 amino acids. J lost 2 bases, V lost 5 bases, and 3 bases had no gene match.

In DNA form, the CDR3 reads TGCGCCAGCAGCTCGCTAAATAATGAAAAACTGTTTTTT. Translation gives CASSSLNNEKLFF. The chain is built from TRBV5-1 and TRBJ1-4, with no clear D. The CDR3 contains 13 residues. From germline, CDR1 is SGHRS and CDR2 YFSETQ. The V gene lost 3 bases and the J gene lost 4 bases, with 7 bases spanning the gap.

This clonotype was seen a few times. The chain couples TRBV25-1 to TRBJ1-4; D perhaps matches TRBD1 (5 bases). The CDR3 has 16 amino acids. Germline V CDR1 and CDR2: MGHDK, SYGVNS. The V end was cut by 0 bases, the J end by 0 bases, with 8 bases between. CDR3 residues: CASSEYPGATNEKLFF. The CDR3 bases are TGTGCCAGCAGTGAATACCCGGGGGCAACTAATGAAAAACTGTTTTTT.

A few counts support this clonotype. This chain connects TRBV5-5 to TRBJ2-1, with D perhaps being TRBD1 or TRBD2 (6 bases each). V was trimmed by 1 base and J by 8 bases, leaving 13 bases between them. CDR1 is SGHKS, CDR2 YYEKEE, per germline (reference sequence). The CDR3 runs 14 residues. CDR3 nucleotides: TGTGCCAGCAGCTTGCCGGGGGCAGGCGATGAGCAGTTCTTC. Amino acids: CASSLPGAGDEQFF.